This T cell receptor beta chain appears in the sequencing data of a study of blood T cell repertoires in COVID-19. Trimming took 6 bases from V and 7 from J; bases not matched to a gene: 8. The CDR3 has 15 amino acids. In germline, CDR1 is MNHEY, CDR2 SVGAGI. How the authors handled the data: Estimation of nucleated cell counts was performed using reference gene primer amplification. Generated by immunoSEQ multiplex PCR, the TCRdb table keeps only in-frame clones and is missing some. V and J calls and clone size come straight from that table; D and trimming were deduced from the DNA. Of around 210,000 clones in the sample, less than 85% are singletons; the top ten hold over 6.5%.

The receptor was isolated from a woman aged 80 or older with COVID-19, enrolled during active disease. Source material: peripheral blood. This rearrangement joins TRBV6-5 to TRBJ2-7; 14 bases are shared with TRBD2. The CDR3 DNA reads as TGTGCCAGCAGCCCCTCGGGACTAGCGGGAGTTGAGCAGTACTTC. Translating it yields CASSPSGLAGVEQYF.